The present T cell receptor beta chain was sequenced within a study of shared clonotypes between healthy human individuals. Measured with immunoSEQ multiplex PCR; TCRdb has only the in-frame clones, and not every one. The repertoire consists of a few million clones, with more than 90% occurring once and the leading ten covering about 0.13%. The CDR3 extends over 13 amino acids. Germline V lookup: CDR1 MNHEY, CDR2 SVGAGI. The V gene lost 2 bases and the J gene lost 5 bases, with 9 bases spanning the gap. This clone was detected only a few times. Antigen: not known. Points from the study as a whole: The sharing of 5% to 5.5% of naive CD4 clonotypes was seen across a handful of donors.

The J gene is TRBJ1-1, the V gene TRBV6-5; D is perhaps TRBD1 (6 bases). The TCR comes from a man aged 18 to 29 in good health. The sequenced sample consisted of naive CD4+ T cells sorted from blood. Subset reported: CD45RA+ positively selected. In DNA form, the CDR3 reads TGTGCCAGCAGTTACGTTGGACAGACTGAAGCTTTCTTT. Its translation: CASSYVGQTEAFF.